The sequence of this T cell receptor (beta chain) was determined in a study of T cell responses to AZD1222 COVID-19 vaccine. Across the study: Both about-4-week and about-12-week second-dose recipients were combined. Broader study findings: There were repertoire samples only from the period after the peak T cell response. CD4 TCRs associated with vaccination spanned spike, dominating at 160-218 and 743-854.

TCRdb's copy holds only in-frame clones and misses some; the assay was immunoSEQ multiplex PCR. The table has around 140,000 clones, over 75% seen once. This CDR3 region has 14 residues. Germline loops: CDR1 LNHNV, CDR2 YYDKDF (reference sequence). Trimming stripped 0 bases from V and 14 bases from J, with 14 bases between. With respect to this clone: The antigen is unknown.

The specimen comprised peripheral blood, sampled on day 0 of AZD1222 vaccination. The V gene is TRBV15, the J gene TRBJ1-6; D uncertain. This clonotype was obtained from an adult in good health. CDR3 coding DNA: TGTGCCACCAGCAGAGATTGGCTTGCCGCAACCCTCCACTTT. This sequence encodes CATSRDWLAATLHF.